The clone carrying this T cell receptor beta chain was observed at least ten times. Its target is unknown. TCRdb processed the 5' RACE reads anew with MiXCR; each CDR3 protein has one entry. The table has more than 150,000 distinct CDR3 sequences, around a sixth seen once. The data derive from a study of CD8 T cells in ankylosing spondylitis. Findings of the study overall: Ankylosing spondylitis blood appeared to carry a characteristic TCR beta motif of roughly 8 highly homologous variants.

Trimming pared 6 bases from V and 5 bases from J, leaving 13 bases between. CDR1 and CDR2 (germline): MNHNS, SASEGT. The CDR3 is made up of 14 amino acids. The chain is built from TRBV6-1 and TRBJ2-2, with D uncertain. The clonotype was recovered from a male donor under 30 with ankylosing spondylitis or in good health (not recorded which). Input material: blood, either unsorted or a sorted T cell fraction (not recorded which). CDR3 loop: CASRGLRGTGELFF. The DNA for the CDR3 is TGTGCCAGCAGAGGCCTTCGTGGGACCGGGGAGCTGTTTTTT.